This T cell receptor beta chain was sequenced during a study of shared clonotypes between healthy human individuals. Study as a whole: In total, the donors were a couple of women and a few men aged 18 to 49. General study points: Non-shared clonotypes were found to have lower generation probabilities than the clonotypes that were shared by all four of the sorted-subset donors. Among donors, sharing of clonotypes was expected to be affected by sequencing depth.

Using immunoSEQ multiplex PCR, the repertoire was profiled, and TCRdb retains in-frame clones only, with some absent. The sample contains some 790,000 clones, about two thirds of which appear only once. The sample holds many counts of this clone. Antigen specificity is unknown. The donors, healthy adults who were HIV-negative, had experienced no recent acute infections or vaccinations. The length of the CDR3 is 15 residues. V shed 9 bases and J shed 4 bases, with 21 bases lying between them. The germline CDR1 and CDR2 sequences are MGHDK and SYGVNS. The sample taken for sequencing was memory CD4+ T cells sorted from blood. Subset reported: CD45RA-negative fraction. The sequence came from a woman in her 30s in good health. The gene calls are TRBV25-1 and TRBJ1-1, with a weak D call TRBD1 (5 bases). In DNA, the CDR3 is TGTGCCAGGATGACGACAGCCCCCCTAGGCACTGAAGCTTTCTTT. This translates into CARMTTAPLGTEAFF.